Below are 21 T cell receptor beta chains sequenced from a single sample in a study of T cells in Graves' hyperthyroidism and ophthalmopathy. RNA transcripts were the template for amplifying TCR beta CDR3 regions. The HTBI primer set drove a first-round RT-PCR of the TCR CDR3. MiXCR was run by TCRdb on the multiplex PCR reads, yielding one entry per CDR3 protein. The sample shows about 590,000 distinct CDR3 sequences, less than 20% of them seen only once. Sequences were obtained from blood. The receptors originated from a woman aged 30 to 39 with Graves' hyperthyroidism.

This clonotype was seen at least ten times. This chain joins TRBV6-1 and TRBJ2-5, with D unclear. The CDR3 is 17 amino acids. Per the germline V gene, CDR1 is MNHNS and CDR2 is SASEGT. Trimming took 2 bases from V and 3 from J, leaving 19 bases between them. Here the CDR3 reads CASSEPVHLGRKETQYF. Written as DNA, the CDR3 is TGTGCCAGCAGTGAACCGGTTCACTTGGGCAGAAAAGAGACCCAGTACTTC.

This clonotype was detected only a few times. CDR3 loop: CSARSSAAGWLFF. Here the CDR3 DNA reads TGCAGTGCTAGGAGCAGCGCTGCGGGTTGGCTGTTTTTT. The rearrangement joins TRBV20-1 to TRBJ2-2; D is perhaps TRBD2 (5 bases). V was trimmed by 3 bases and J by 13 bases, leaving 18 bases between them. CDR1 and CDR2 from the germline V gene are DFQATT and SNEGSKA (reference sequence). This CDR3 region has 13 residues.

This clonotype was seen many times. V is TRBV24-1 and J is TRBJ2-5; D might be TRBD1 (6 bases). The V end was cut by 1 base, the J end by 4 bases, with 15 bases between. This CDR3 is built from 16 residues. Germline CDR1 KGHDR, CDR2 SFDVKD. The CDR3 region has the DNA TGTGCCACCAGTGATTTCGGGGCAGGGGCTTCAGAGACCCAGTACTTC. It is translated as CATSDFGAGASETQYF.

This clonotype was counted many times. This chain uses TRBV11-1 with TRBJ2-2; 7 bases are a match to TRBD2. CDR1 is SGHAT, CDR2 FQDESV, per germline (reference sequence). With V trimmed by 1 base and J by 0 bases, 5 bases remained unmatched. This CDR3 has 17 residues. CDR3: CASSLVILASNTGELFF. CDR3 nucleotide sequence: TGTGCCAGCAGCTTAGTAATACTAGCGTCGAACACCGGGGAGCTGTTTTTT. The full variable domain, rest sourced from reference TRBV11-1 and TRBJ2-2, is EAEVAQSPRYKITEKSQAVAFWCDPISGHATLYWYRQILGQGPELLVQFQDESVVDDSQLPKDRFSAERLKGVDSTLKIQPAELGDSAMYLCASSLVILASNTGELFFGEGSRLTVL.

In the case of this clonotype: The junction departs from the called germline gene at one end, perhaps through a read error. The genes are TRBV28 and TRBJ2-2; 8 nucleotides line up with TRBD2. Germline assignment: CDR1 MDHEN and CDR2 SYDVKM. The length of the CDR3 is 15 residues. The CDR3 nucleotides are TGTGCCAGCAGTCCCCCCGGGGGGGTTACCGGGGGGCTGTTTTTT. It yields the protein CASSPPGGVTGGLFF.

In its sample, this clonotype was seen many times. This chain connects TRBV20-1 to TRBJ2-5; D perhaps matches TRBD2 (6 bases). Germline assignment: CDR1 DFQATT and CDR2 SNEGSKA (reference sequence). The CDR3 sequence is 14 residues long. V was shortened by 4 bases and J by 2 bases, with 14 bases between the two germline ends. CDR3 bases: TGCAGTGCTATCCATGGGAGCGGGCAAGAGACCCAGTACTTC. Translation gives CSAIHGSGQETQYF.

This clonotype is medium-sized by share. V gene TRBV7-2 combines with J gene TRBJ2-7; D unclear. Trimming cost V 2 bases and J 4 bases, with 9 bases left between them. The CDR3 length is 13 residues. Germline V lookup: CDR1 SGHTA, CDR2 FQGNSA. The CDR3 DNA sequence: TGTGCCAGCAGCTTATCTTCGCTGTACGAGCAGTACTTC. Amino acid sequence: CASSLSSLYEQYF.

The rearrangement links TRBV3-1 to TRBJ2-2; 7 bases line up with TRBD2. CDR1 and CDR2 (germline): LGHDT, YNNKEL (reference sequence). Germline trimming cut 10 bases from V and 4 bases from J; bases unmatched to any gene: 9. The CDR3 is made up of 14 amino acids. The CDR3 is CATGLVEATGELFF. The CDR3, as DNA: TGTGCCACCGGACTAGTCGAGGCCACCGGGGAGCTGTTTTTT.

CDR3: CATTGSGLMNTEAFF. CDR3 DNA: TGTGCCACGACGGGATCCGGGCTTATGAACACTGAAGCTTTCTTT. This sequence joins TRBV6-1 and TRBJ1-1, with D hard to call. Trimming removed 10 bases from V and 0 bases from J, with 18 bases in between. Germline V CDR1 and CDR2: MNHNS, SASEGT. The CDR3 has 15 amino acids.

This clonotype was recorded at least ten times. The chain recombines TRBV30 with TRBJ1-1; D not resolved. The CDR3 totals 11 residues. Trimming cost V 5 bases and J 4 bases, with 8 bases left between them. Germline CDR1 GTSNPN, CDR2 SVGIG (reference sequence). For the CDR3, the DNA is TGTGCCTGGGTCCGGGGCACTGAAGCTTTCTTT. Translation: CAWVRGTEAFF.

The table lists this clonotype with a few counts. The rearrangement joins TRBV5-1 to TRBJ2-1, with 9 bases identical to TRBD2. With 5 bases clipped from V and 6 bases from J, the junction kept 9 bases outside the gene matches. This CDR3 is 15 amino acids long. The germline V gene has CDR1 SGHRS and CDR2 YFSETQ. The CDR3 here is CASRIGTSNLNEQFF. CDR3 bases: TGCGCCAGCAGGATCGGGACTAGCAACCTCAATGAGCAGTTCTTC.

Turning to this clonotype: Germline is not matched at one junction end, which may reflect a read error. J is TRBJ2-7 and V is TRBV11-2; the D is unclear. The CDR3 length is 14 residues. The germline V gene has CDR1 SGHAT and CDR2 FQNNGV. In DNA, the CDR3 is TGCGCCAGCAGCCAACACAGAACCTCCTACGAGCAGTACTTC. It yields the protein CASSQHRTSYEQYF.

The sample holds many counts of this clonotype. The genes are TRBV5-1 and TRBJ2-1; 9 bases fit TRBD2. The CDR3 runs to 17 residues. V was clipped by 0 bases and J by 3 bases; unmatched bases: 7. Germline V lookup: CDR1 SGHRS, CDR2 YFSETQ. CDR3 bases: TGCGCCAGCAGCTTGGCGGCTAGCGGGATGATCTACAATGAGCAGTTCTTC. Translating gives CASSLAASGMIYNEQFF.

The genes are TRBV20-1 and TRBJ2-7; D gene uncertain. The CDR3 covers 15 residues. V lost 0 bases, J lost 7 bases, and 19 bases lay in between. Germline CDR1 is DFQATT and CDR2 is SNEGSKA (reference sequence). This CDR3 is CSARDPRVPIGEQYF. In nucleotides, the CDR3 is TGCAGTGCTAGAGATCCCCGGGTCCCTATCGGGGAGCAGTACTTC.

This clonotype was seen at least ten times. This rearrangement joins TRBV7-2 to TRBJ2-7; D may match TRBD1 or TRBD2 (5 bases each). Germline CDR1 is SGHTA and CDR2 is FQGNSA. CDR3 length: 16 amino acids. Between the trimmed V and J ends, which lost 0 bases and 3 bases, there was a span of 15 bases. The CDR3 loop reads CASSLAVRSGGYEQYF. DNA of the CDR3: TGTGCCAGCAGCTTAGCAGTACGGAGTGGGGGCTACGAGCAGTACTTC.

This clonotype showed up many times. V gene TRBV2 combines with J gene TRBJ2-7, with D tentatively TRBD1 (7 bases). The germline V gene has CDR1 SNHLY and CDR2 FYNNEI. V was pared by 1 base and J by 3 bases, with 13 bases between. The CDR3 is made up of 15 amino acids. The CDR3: CASSEDAGQYYEQYF. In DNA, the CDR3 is TGTGCCAGCAGTGAAGATGCGGGACAGTACTACGAGCAGTACTTC.

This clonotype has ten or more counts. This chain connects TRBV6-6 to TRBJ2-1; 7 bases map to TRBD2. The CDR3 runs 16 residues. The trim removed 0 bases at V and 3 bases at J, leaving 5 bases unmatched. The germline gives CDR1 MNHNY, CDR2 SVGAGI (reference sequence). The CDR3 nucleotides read TGTGCCAGCAGTTACTCGAGACTAGCTCTCTACAATGAGCAGTTCTTC. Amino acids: CASSYSRLALYNEQFF.

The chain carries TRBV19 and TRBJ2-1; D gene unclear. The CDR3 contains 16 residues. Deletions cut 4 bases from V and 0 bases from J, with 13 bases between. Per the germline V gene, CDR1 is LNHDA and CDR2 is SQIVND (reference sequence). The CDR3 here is CASSTPAGLSYNEQFF. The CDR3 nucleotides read TGTGCCAGTAGTACCCCTGCCGGCCTCTCCTACAATGAGCAGTTCTTC.

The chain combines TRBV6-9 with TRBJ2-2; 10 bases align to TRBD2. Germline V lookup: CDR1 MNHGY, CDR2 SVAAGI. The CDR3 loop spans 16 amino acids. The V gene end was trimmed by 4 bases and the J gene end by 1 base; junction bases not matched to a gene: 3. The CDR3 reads CASSLTSGQNTGELFF. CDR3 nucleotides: TGTGCCAGCAGTTTGACTAGCGGGCAGAACACCGGGGAGCTGTTTTTT.

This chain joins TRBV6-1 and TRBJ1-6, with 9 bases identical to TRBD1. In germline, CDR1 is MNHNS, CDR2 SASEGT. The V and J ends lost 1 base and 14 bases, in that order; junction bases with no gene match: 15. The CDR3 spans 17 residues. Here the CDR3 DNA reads TGTGCCAGCAGTGAAGACGGGTGGGACAGGGAAGAGTCTTCCCTCCACTTT. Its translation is CASSEDGWDREESSLHF.

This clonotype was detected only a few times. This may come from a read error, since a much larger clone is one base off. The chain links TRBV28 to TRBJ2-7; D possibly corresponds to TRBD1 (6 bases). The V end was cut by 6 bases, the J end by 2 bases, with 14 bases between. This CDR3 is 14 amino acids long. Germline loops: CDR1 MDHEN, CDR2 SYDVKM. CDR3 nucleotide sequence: TGTGCCAGCAGCCATCCAGGGGTAGCCTACGAGCAGTACTTC. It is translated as CASSHPGVAYEQYF.